The sample holds a few counts of the clone carrying this TCR beta chain. This sample is drawn from a study of T cells in Graves' hyperthyroidism and ophthalmopathy. Study context: Prior to any treatment, at the point of initial diagnosis, peripheral blood was collected.

The V gene's germline CDR1 is SGHAT and CDR2 FQNNGV. Trimming shortened V by 5 bases and J by 7 bases, and 12 bases separated the two germline ends. The length of the CDR3 is 12 residues. Aged 18 to 65, the patients had hyperthyroidism that was newly diagnosed and had lasted under 2 months. Uncontrolled infection, other autoimmune disease, pregnancy and lactation each barred patients from inclusion. TCR beta CDR3 regions were amplified from RNA. The study used the HTBI primer set for a first-round RT-PCR of the TCR CDR3. MiXCR was run by TCRdb on the multiplex PCR reads, yielding one entry per CDR3 protein. The sample consists of roughly 740,000 distinct CDR3 sequences, approximately 16% of them appearing once.

Sequenced input: blood. V is TRBV11-2 and J is TRBJ2-7, with a weak D call TRBD2 (6 bases). The receptor's source is a man younger than 30 with Graves' hyperthyroidism. The CDR3 reads CASSILAEEQYF. The CDR3 DNA sequence: TGTGCCAGCAGCATCTTAGCGGAAGAGCAGTACTTC.